This TCR beta chain appears in the sequencing data of a study of blood T cell repertoires in COVID-19. About the study: PBMCs, B-cell-depleted T cells, or T cells were the source of the cDNA or gDNA that made up the material.

V lost 4 bases, J lost 7 bases, and 7 bases lay in between. The germline CDR1 and CDR2 sequences are LNHDA and SQIVND (reference sequence). This CDR3 comprises 11 residues. In the original analysis: Reference gene primer amplification gave nucleated cell count estimates. Some clones are missing from TCRdb's copy, which holds only in-frame ones; the method was immunoSEQ multiplex PCR. V and J calls and clone size follow that table, whereas D and trimming were derived from the DNA. The table records more than 200,000 clones, roughly 80% of them present only once. This clone was recorded only once. The chain couples TRBV19 to TRBJ1-2, with TRBD1 as a possible D gene (5 bases). This sequence was found in a woman older than 75 with acute or convalescent COVID-19. Input material: peripheral blood. The chain's CDR3 is CASSKGLGYTF. The CDR3 DNA reads TGTGCCAGTAGTAAGGGACTTGGCTACACCTTC.